This T cell receptor beta chain was documented in a study of OX40 agonist ivuxolimab in advanced cancers. CDR1 and CDR2 (germline): SGHRS, YFSETQ. The V end lost 4 bases, the J end lost 0 bases, and 14 bases lay between the germline ends. The CDR3 length is 15 residues. Clones were sequenced by immunoSEQ multiplex PCR, and TCRdb holds only the in-frame ones, with some missing. The sample holds about 77,000 clones, roughly 90% seen once. The sequences come from CD4+ or CD8+ T cells sorted from blood, collected in a trial of the OX40 agonist ivuxolimab. This sequence originates from an adult with an advanced solid tumor such as melanoma, head and neck, liver or kidney cancer. The chain combines TRBV5-1 with TRBJ2-7, with D possibly TRBD2 on 6 matching bases. CDR3 protein: CASSDGGVYSYEQYF. In DNA form, the CDR3 reads TGCGCCAGCAGCGATGGAGGGGTCTACTCCTACGAGCAGTACTTC.